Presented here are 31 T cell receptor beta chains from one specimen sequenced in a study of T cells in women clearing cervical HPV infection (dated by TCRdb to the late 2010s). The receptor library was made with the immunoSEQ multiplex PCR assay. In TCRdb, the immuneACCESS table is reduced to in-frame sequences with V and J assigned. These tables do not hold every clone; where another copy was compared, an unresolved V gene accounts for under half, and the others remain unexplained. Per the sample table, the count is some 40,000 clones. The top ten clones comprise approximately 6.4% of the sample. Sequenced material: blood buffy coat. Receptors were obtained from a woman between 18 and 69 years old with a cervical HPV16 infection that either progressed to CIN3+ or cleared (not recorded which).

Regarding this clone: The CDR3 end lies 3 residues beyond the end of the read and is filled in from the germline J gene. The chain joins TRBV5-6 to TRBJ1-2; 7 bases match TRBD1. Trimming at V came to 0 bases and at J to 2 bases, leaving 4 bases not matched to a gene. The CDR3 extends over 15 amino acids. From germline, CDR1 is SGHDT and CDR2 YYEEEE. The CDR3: CASSLGPTGNYGYTF. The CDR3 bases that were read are TGTGCCAGCAGCTTGGGACCGACAGGGAACTATGGC.

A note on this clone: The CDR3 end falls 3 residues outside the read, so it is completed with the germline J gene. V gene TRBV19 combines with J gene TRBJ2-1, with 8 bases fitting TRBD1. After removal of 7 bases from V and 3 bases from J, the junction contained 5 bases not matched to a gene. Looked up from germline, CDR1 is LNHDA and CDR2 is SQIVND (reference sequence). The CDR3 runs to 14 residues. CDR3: CASNPGTGYNEQFF. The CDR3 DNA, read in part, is TGTGCCAGTAACCCCGGGACAGGCTACAATGAG.

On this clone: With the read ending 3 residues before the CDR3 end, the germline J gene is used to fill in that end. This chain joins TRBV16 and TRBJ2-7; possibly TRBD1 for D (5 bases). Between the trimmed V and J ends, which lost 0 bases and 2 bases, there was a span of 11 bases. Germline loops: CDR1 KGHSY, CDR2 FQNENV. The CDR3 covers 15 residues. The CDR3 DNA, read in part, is TGTGCCAGCAGCCAATCGGTAGGGGCGACCTACGAG. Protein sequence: CASSQSVGATYE. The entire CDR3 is CASSQSVGATYEQYF.

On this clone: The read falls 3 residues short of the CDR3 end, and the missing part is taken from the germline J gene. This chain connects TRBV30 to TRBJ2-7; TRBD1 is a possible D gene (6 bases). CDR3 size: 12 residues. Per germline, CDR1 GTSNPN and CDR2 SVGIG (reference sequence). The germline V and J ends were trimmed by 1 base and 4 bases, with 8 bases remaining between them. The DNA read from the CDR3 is TGTGCCTGGAGTGGCCAGGGGTACGAG. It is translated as CAWSGQGYE. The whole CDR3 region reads CAWSGQGYEQYF.

The CDR3 is CAWSATPGRNEKLFF. Incomplete CDR3 DNA: TGTGCCTGGAGTGCGACCCCTGGGCGTAATGAAAAA. The chain has TRBV30 and TRBJ1-4, with D uncertain. The observed sequence ends 3 residues before the CDR3 terminus, with the missing tail filled in from the germline J gene. This CDR3 is built from 15 residues. Germline values: CDR1 GTSNPN, CDR2 SVGIG (reference sequence). Between the trimmed V and J ends, which lost 1 base and 4 bases, there was a span of 13 bases.

CDR3 loop: CASPRKGHNEKLFF. CDR3 DNA, as far as it was read: TGTGCCAGCCCCCGTAAGGGGCATAATGAAAAA. V gene TRBV18 combines with J gene TRBJ1-4, with D tentatively TRBD1 (5 bases). The read ends 3 residues early relative to the CDR3; the germline J gene fills the gap. The CDR3 spans 14 residues. Looked up from germline, CDR1 is KGHSH and CDR2 is LQKENI. The ends were cut back, 8 bases at V and 4 bases at J, with 14 bases in the middle. The whole variable domain, remainder taken from reference TRBV18 and TRBJ1-4, is NAGVMQNPRHLVRRRGQEARLRCSPMKGHSHVYWYRQLPEEGLKFMVYLQKENIIDESGMPKERFSAEFPKEGPSILRIQQVVRGDSAAYFCASPRKGHNEKLFFGSGTQLSVL.

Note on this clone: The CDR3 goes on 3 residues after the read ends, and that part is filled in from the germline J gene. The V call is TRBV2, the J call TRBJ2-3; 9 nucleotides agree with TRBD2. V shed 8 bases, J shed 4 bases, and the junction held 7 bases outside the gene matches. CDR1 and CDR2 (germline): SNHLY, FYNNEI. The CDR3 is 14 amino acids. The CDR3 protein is CASFNSGGADTQYF. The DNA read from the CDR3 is TGTGCCAGCTTTAATAGCGGGGGCGCAGATACG. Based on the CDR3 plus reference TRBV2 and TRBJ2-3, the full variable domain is EPEVTQTPSHQVTQMGQEVILRCVPISNHLYFYWYRQILGQKVEFLVSFYNNEISEKSEIFDDQFSVERPDGSNFTLKIRSTKLEDSAMYFCASFNSGGADTQYFGPGTRLTVL.

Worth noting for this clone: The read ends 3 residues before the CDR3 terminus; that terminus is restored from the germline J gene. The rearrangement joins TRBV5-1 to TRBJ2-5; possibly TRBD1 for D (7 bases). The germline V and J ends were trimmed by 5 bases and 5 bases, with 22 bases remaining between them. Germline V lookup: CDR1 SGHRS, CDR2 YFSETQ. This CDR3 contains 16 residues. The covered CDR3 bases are TGCGCCAGCAGTCCGACAGGGACTTTGGTAGGTGAGACC. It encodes CASSPTGTLVGET. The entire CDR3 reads CASSPTGTLVGETQYF.

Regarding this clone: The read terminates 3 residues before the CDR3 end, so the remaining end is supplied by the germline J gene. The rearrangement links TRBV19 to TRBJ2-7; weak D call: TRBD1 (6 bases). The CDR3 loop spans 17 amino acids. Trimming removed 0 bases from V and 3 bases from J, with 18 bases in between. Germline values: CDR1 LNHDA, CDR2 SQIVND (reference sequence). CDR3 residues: CASSIDHSSGTNYEQYF. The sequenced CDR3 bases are TGTGCCAGTAGTATAGATCACTCTTCCGGGACAAACTACGAG.

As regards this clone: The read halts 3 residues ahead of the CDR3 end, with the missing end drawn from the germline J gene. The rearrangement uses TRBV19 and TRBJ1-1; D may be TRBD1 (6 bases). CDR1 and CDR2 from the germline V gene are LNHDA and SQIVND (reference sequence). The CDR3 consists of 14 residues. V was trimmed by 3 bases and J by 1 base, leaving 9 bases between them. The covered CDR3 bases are TGTGCCAGTAGTATCATGACAGGGAACACTGAA. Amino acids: CASSIMTGNTE. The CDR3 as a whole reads CASSIMTGNTEAFF.

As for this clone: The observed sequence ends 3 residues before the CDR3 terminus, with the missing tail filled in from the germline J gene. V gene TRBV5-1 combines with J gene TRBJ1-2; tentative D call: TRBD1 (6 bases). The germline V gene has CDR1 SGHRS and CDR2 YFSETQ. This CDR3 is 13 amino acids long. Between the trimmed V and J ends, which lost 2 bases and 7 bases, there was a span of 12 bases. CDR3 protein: CASSFEGGSGYTF. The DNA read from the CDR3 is TGCGCCAGCAGCTTTGAAGGGGGAAGTGGC. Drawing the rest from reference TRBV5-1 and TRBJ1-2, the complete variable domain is KAGVTQTPRYLIKTRGQQVTLSCSPISGHRSVSWYQQTPGQGLQFLFEYFSETQRNKGNFPGRFSGRQFSNSRSEMNVSTLELGDSALYLCASSFEGGSGYTFGSGTRLTVV.

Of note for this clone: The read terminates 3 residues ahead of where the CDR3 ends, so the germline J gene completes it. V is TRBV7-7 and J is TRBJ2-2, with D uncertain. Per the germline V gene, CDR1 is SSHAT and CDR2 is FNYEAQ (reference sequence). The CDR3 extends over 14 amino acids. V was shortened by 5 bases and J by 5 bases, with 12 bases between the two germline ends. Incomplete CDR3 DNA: TGTGCCAGCAGCCCAGCGACGGATACCGGGGAG. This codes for CASSPATDTGE. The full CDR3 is CASSPATDTGELFF. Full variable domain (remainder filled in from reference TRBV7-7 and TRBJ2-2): GAGVSQSPRYKVTKRGQDVTLRCDPISSHATLYWYQQALGQGPEFLTYFNYEAQPDKSGLPSDRFSAERPEGSISTLTIQRTEQRDSAMYRCASSPATDTGELFFGEGSRLTVL.

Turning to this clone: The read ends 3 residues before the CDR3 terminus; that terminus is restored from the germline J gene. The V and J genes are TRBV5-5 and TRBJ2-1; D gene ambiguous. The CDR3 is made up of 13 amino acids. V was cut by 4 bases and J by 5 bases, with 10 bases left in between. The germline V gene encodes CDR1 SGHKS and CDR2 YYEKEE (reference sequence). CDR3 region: CASSPQSNNEQFF. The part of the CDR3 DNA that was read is TGTGCCAGCAGCCCGCAGTCCAACAATGAG.

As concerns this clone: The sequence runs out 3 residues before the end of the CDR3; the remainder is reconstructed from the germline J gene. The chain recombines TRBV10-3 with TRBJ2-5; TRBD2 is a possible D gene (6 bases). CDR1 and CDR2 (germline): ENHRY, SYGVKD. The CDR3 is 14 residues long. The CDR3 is CAISLGTGTDTQYF. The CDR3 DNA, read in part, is TGTGCCATCAGTTTGGGGACTGGCACAGATACC.

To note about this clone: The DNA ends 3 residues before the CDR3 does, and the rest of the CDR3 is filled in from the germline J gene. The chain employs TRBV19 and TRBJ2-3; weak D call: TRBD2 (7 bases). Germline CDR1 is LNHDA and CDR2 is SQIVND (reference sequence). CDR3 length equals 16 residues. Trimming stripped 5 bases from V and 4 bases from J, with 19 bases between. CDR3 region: CASSLRTGRGADTQYF. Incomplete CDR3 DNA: TGTGCCAGTAGTCTACGAACAGGGAGGGGCGCAGATACG.

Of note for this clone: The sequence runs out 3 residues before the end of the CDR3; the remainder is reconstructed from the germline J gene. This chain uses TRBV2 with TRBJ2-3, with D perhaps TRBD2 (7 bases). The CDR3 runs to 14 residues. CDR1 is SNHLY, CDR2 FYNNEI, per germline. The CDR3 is CASSWGGVVQPQYF. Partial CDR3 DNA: TGTGCCAGCAGCTGGGGGGGCGTAGTTCAGCCG.

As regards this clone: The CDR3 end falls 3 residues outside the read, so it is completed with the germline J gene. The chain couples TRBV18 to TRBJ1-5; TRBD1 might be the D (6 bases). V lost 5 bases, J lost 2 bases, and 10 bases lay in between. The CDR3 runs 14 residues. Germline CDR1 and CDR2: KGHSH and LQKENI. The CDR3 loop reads CASSTAGGNQPQHF. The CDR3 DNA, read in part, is TGTGCCAGCTCAACCGCAGGGGGCAATCAGCCC.

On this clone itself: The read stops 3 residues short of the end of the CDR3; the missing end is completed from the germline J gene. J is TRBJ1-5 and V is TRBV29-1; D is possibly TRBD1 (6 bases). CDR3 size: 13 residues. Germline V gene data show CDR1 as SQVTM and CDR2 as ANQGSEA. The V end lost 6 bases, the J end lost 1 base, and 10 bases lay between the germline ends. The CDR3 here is CSVGGQSNQPQHF. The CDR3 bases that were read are TGCAGCGTGGGAGGACAGAGCAATCAGCCC.

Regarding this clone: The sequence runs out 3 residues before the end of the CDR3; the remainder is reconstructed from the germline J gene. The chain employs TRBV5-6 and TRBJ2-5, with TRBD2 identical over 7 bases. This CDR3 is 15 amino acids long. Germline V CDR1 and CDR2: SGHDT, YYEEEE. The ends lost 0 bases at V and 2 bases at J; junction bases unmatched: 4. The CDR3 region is CASSLVGGGQETQYF. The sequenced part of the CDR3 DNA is TGTGCCAGCAGCTTGGTGGGGGGAGGGCAAGAGACC.

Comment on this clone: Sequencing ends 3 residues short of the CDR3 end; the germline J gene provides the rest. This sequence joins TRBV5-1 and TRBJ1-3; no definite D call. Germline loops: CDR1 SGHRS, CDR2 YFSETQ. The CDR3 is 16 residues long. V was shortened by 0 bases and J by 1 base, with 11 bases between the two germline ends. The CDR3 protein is CASSLEPQRSGNTIYF. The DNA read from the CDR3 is TGCGCCAGCAGCTTGGAACCGCAGAGATCTGGAAACACC.

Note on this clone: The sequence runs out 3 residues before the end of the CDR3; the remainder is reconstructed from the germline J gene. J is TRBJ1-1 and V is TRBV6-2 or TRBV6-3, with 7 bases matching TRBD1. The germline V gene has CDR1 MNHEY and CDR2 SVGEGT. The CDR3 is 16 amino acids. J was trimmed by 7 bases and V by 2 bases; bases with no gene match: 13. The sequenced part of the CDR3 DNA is TGTGCCAGCAGTTACCTACCTACATCCGGGACAGATGAA. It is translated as CASSYLPTSGTDE. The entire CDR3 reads CASSYLPTSGTDEAFF.

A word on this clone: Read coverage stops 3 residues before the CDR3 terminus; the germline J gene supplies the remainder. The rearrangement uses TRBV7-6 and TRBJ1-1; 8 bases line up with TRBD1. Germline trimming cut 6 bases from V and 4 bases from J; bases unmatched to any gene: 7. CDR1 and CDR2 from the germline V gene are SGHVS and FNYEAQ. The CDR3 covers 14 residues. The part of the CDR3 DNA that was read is TGTGCCAGCAGTCGGTACAGGGGGATCACTGAA. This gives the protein CASSRYRGITE. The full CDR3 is CASSRYRGITEAFF.

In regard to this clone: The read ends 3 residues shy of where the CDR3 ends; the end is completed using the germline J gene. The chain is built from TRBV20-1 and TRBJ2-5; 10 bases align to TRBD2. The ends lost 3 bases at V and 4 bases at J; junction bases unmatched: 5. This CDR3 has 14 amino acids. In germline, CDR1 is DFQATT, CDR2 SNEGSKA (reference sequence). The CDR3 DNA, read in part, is TGCAGTGCTAGCCGACTAGCGGGCGCAGAGACC. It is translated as CSASRLAGAET. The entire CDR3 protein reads CSASRLAGAETQYF.

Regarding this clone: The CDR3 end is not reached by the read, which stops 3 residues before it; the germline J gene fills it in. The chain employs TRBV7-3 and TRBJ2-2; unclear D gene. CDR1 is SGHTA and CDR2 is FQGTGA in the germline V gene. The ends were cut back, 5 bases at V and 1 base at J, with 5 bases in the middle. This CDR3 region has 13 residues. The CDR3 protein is CASSTQNTGELFF. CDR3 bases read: TGTGCCAGCAGCACTCAGAACACCGGGGAG. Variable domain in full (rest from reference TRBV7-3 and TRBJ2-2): GAGVSQTPSNKVTEKGKYVELRCDPISGHTALYWYRQSLGQGPEFLIYFQGTGAADDSGLPNDRFFAVRPEGSVSTLKIQRTERGDSAVYLCASSTQNTGELFFGEGSRLTVL.

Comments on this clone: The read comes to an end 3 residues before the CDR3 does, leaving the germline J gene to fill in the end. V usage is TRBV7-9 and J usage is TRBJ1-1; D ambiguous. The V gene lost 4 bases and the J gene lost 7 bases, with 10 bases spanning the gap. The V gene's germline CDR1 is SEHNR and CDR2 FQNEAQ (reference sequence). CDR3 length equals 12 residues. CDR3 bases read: TGTGCCAGCAGCTCCGGGTTCGGTGAA. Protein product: CASSSGFGE. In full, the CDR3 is CASSSGFGEAFF.

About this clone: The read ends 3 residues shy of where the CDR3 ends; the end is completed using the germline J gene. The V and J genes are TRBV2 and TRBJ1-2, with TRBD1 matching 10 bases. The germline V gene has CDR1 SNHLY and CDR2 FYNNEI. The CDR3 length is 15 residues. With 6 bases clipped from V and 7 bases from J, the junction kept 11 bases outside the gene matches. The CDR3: CASSLLRQGAGGYTF. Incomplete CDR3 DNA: TGTGCCAGCAGCCTTTTACGACAGGGGGCGGGTGGC.

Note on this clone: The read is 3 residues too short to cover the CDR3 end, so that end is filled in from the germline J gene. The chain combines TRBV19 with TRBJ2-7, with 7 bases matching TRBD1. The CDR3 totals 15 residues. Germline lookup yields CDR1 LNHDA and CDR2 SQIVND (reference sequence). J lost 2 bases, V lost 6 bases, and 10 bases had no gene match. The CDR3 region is CASRLRQGLAYEQYF. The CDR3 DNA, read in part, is TGTGCCAGTAGGTTACGACAGGGCCTCGCCTACGAG.

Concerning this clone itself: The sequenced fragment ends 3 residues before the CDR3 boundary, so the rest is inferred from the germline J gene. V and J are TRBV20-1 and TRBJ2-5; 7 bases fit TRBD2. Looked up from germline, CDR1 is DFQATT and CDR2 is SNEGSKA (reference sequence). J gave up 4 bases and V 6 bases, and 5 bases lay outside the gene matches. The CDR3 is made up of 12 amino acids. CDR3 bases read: TGCAGTGCCAAGACTAGCCCAGAGACC. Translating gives CSAKTSPET. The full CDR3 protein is CSAKTSPETQYF.

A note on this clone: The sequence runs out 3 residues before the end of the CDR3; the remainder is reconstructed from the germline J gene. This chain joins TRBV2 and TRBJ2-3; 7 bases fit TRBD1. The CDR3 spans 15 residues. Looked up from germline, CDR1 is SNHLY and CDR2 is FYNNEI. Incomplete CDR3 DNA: TGTGCCAGCGGACGACAGGGTTACCCTCAAGAGACG. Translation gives CASGRQGYPQET. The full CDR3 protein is CASGRQGYPQETQYF.

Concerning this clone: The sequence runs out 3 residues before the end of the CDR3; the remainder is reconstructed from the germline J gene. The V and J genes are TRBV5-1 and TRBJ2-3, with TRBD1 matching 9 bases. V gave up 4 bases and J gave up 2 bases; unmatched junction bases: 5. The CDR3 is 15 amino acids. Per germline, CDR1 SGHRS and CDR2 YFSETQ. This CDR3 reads CASSAGQGNTDTQYF. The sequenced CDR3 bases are TGCGCCAGCAGCGCGGGACAGGGCAACACAGATACG.

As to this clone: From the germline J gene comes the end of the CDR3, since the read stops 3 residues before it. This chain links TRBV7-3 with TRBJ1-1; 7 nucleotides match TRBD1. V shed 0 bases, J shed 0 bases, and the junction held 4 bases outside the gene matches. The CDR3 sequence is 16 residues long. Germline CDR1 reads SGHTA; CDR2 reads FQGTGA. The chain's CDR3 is CASSLTAGGMNTEAFF. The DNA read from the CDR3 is TGTGCCAGCAGCTTAACGGCAGGGGGTATGAACACTGAA.